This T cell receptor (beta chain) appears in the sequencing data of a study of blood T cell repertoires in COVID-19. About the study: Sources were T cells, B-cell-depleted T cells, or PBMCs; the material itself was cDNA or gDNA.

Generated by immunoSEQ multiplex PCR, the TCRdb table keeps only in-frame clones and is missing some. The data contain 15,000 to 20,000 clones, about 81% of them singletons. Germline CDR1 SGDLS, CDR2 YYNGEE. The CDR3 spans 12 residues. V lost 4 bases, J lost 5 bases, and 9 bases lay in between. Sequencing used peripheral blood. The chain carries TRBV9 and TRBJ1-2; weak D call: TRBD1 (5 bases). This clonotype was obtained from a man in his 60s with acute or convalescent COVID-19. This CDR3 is CASSPTEYGYTF. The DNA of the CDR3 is TGTGCCAGCAGCCCGACAGAGTATGGCTACACCTTC.